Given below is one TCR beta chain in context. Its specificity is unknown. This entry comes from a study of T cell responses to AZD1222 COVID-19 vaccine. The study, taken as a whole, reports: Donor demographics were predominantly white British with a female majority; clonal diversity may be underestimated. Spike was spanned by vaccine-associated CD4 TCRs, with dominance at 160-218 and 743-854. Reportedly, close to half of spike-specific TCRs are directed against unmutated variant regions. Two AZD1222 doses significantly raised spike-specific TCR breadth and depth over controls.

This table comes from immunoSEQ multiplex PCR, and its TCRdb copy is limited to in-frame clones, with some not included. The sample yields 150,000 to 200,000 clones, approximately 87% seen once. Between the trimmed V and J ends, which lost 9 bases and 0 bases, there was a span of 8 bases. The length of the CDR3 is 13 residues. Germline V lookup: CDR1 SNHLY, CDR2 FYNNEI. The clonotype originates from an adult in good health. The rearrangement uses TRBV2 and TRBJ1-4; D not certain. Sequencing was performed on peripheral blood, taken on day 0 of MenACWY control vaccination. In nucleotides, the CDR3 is TGTGCCAGTGAGATTGCAACTAATGAAAAACTGTTTTTT. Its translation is CASEIATNEKLFF.